The present T cell receptor beta chain was sequenced within a study of T cell changes during pregnancy in multiple sclerosis. Trimming removed 0 bases from V and 4 bases from J, with 14 bases in between. CDR3 size: 15 residues. Germline V lookup: CDR1 SGHDT, CDR2 YYEEEE. Using immunoSEQ multiplex PCR, the repertoire was profiled, and TCRdb retains in-frame clones only, with some absent. In the table there are 55,000 to 75,000 clones, 90% to 95% of which are singletons. The chain has TRBV5-6 and TRBJ2-7, with D possibly matching TRBD2 (5 bases). This TCR derives from a female donor in good health, enrolled as a control in a pregnancy study. This specimen was peripheral blood, taken after pregnancy. The CDR3 DNA is TGTGCCAGCAGCTTGGTGGCGACTACCCATTACGAGCAGTACTTC. Its translation: CASSLVATTHYEQYF.